The entry that follows covers one T cell receptor beta chain sequence. Participants were placed into cohorts based on the clinical history they reported. The germline V gene has CDR1 SGHKS and CDR2 YYEKEE (reference sequence). CDR3 length: 16 amino acids. The ends lost 5 bases at V and 5 bases at J; junction bases unmatched: 10. TCRdb's table, derived via immunoSEQ multiplex PCR, lists solely in-frame clones and lacks some. The table has more than 200,000 clones, roughly 87% seen once. This sample was taken from a study of blood T cell repertoires in COVID-19. Overall study context: Recovered Cohort 3 donors showed two negative PCRs, clearance, or symptom resolution.

This TCR was recovered from a man aged 25-45 years in a cohort exposed to, infected with or recovered from COVID-19 (not recorded which). The V gene is TRBV5-5, the J gene TRBJ1-4; 9 bases fit TRBD1. Sequenced material: PBMCs or T cells enriched from blood (not recorded which). The CDR3, as DNA: TGTGCCAGCAGACAGGGGGCGCAATGGTGGAATGAAAAACTGTTTTTT. It encodes CASRQGAQWWNEKLFF.